Listed here are 8 T cell receptor beta chains from one sample, sequenced in a study of a mutant IDH1 vaccine in newly diagnosed glioma. Profiled with immunoSEQ multiplex PCR; TCRdb holds only in-frame clones, not every one. The data show 55,000 to 70,000 clones, with 70% to 90% seen just once and less than 2% held by the top ten. The time point here: week 11, during vaccination. The content of each vaccine dose was 300 ug of mutant IDH1 20-mer peptide, and topical imiquimod accompanied it. Antigens of these TCRs are unknown. The material was PBMCs, obtained from a glioma patient whose treatment included an IDH1 peptide vaccine. These receptors were obtained from a man aged 40-49 years with glioma.

The rearrangement uses TRBV4-2 and TRBJ1-6; D is uncertain. Trimming removed 1 base at V and 3 bases at J, with 10 bases between. Germline CDR1 is LGHNA and CDR2 is YNFKEQ. The CDR3 consists of 16 residues. The CDR3, as DNA: TGTGCCAGCAGCCAAGGGAACAGCCTCTATAATTCACCCCTCCACTTT. This encodes CASSQGNSLYNSPLHF.

V and J are TRBV19 and TRBJ2-7; D might be TRBD1 (5 bases). This CDR3 is built from 13 residues. Per germline, CDR1 LNHDA and CDR2 SQIVND (reference sequence). This CDR3 reads CGTPGAGYYEQYV. CDR3 coding DNA: TGTGGCACTCCCGGCGCAGGGTACTACGAGCAGTACGTC.

This clone was recorded a few times. V gene TRBV27 combines with J gene TRBJ2-3; D might be TRBD2 (5 bases). This CDR3 is 17 amino acids long. The V and J ends lost 3 bases and 0 bases respectively, with 16 bases between them. CDR1 is MNHEY and CDR2 is SMNVEV in the germline V gene (reference sequence). CDR3 bases: TGTGCCAGCAGTTTCTGGTCGACTACGTATAGCACAGATACGCAGTATTTT. Its translation: CASSFWSTTYSTDTQYF.

V and J are TRBV19 and TRBJ2-3, with TRBD2 identical over 14 bases. Germline CDR1 LNHDA, CDR2 SQIVND (reference sequence). The trim removed 6 bases at V and 4 bases at J, leaving 6 bases unmatched. This CDR3 is built from 16 residues. CDR3 coding DNA: TGTGCCAGTAGGGACAAGGGACTAGCGGGAGCAGATACGCAGTATTTT. Protein: CASRDKGLAGADTQYF. Drawing the rest from reference TRBV19 and TRBJ2-3, the complete variable domain is DGGITQSPKYLFRKEGQNVTLSCEQNLNHDAMYWYRQDPGQGLRLIYYSQIVNDFQKGDIAEGYSVSREKKESFPLTVTSAQKNPTAFYLCASRDKGLAGADTQYFGPGTRLTVL.

The J gene is TRBJ2-7, the V gene TRBV11-2, with 13 nucleotides matching TRBD2. The CDR3 has 15 amino acids. CDR1 and CDR2 (germline): SGHAT, FQNNGV. Unmatched junction bases numbered 4, after V lost 5 bases and J lost 3 bases. The CDR3 DNA sequence: TGTGCCAGCAGCCGGACTAGCGGGAGAGACTACGAGCAGTACTTC. This codes for CASSRTSGRDYEQYF.

CDR3 sequence: CASSLGPSSYNSPLHF. The CDR3 DNA reads as TGTGCCAGCAGCTTAGGGCCGAGCTCCTATAATTCACCCCTCCACTTT. This sequence joins TRBV5-4 and TRBJ1-6; D unclear. V was pared by 2 bases and J by 0 bases, with 9 bases between. Germline V CDR1 and CDR2: SGHNT, YYREEE (reference sequence). The CDR3 has 16 amino acids.

The V call is TRBV6-1, the J call TRBJ1-1; TRBD1 is a possible D gene (5 bases). Deletions cut 5 bases from V and 1 base from J, with 11 bases between. Germline V gene data show CDR1 as MNHNS and CDR2 as SASEGT. CDR3 length: 14 residues. The CDR3 spells CASSKRQSNTEAFF. CDR3 nucleotide sequence: TGTGCCAGCAGTAAGCGACAGTCGAACACTGAAGCTTTCTTT.

V and J are TRBV28 and TRBJ1-1, with D uncertain. CDR1 is MDHEN and CDR2 is SYDVKM in the germline V gene. V lost 8 bases and J 0 bases, leaving 10 bases between the germline ends. This CDR3 is 13 amino acids long. Here the CDR3 reads CASGPLMNTEAFF. CDR3 sequence (DNA): TGTGCCAGCGGGCCGTTAATGAACACTGAAGCTTTCTTT. The full variable domain, in which reference TRBV28 and TRBJ1-1 provide the parts outside the CDR3, is DVKVTQSSRYLVKRTGEKVFLECVQDMDHENMFWYRQDPGLGLRLIYFSYDVKMKEKGDIPEGYSVSREKKERFSLILESASTNQTSMYLCASGPLMNTEAFFGQGTRLTVV.